This is a list of T cell receptor beta chains from one sample in a study of PD-L1 blockade in urothelial cancer. This table comes from immunoSEQ multiplex PCR, and its TCRdb copy is limited to in-frame clones, with some not included. Of roughly 51,000 clones listed, roughly 84% are singletons. The material was PBMCs, obtained around atezolizumab (anti-PD-L1) treatment. These receptor sequences come from a man aged 45-65 years with urothelial cancer. The CDR3 runs from the conserved cysteine through the conserved F or W. A D gene is named only where the DNA matches it firmly. The size entry is marked missing in some rows and otherwise reads once, few, many or a size class.

D gene	V gene	clone size	J gene	CDR3 protein	CDR3 DNA
TRBD2	TRBV19	.	TRBJ2-3	CASSMIAGEGTDTQYF	TGTGCCAGTAGTATGATAGCGGGAGAGGGCACAGATACGCAGTATTTT
TRBD1	TRBV11-3	.	TRBJ1-4	CASSLASDRASEKLFF	TGTGCCAGCAGCTTAGCTTCCGACAGGGCGAGTGAAAAACTGTTTTTT
.	TRBV9	.	TRBJ2-1	CASSVASGAYNEQFF	TGTGCCAGCAGCGTAGCGTCAGGGGCCTACAATGAGCAGTTCTTC
.	TRBV21-1	.	TRBJ2-1	CASSKRGGTAQPYNEQFF	TGTGCCAGCAGCAAAAGGGGAGGAACAGCCCAGCCGTACAATGAGCAGTTCTTC
.	TRBV30	.	TRBJ1-5	CAWSEGRDQPQHF	TGTGCCTGGAGTGAGGGGCGCGATCAGCCCCAGCATTTT
.	TRBV7-2	few	TRBJ1-1	CASSLVRWNTEAFF	TGTGCCAGCAGCTTAGTCCGGTGGAACACTGAAGCTTTCTTT
TRBD1	TRBV18	.	TRBJ2-5	CASSPPQTGSGQETQYF	TGTGCCAGCTCACCCCCCCAGACAGGGAGTGGCCAAGAGACCCAGTACTTC
.	TRBV27	.	TRBJ1-6	CASSLRVDSPLHF	TGTGCCAGCAGTCTCCGGGTCGATTCACCCCTCCACTTT
.	TRBV18	.	TRBJ1-1	CASSPLPPPGQMNTEAFF	TGTGCCAGCTCACCACTGCCCCCGCCAGGGCAGATGAACACTGAAGCTTTCTTT
TRBD1	TRBV11-3	.	TRBJ2-5	CASSLGTGGQETQYF	TGTGCCAGCAGCTTAGGAACAGGGGGCCAAGAGACCCAGTACTTC
TRBD2	TRBV7-8	.	TRBJ2-3	CASSLSGGADTQYF	TGTGCCAGCAGTCTAAGCGGGGGGGCAGATACGCAGTATTTT
.	TRBV25-1	.	TRBJ1-1	CASSEYGTEAFF	TGTGCCAGCAGTGAATACGGGACTGAAGCTTTCTTT
.	TRBV6-5	.	TRBJ1-2	CASSYLRSGGYTF	TGTGCCAGCAGTTACCTGCGGTCGGGGGGCTACACCTTC
TRBD2	TRBV30	.	TRBJ2-7	CAQTDGRGATEQYF	TGTGCCCAAACGGATGGGCGGGGGGCTACCGAGCAGTACTTC
TRBD2	TRBV7-9	few	TRBJ2-1	CASSSYSGTGYNEQFF	TGTGCCAGCAGCTCTTATAGCGGGACGGGGTACAATGAGCAGTTCTTC
TRBD1	TRBV15	few	TRBJ1-2	CATSKILGQGSYGYTF	TGTGCCACCAGCAAGATACTCGGACAGGGCTCCTATGGCTACACCTTC
TRBD2	TRBV19	.	TRBJ2-7	CASRTSGSYEQYF	TGTGCCAGTAGAACTAGCGGCTCCTACGAGCAGTACTTC
TRBD1	TRBV11-2	few	TRBJ1-2	CASSRGTGGVDGYTF	TGTGCCAGCAGCAGAGGGACAGGGGGCGTCGATGGCTACACCTTC
.	TRBV7-9	.	TRBJ1-1	CASSLGATEAFF	TGTGCCAGCAGCCTAGGGGCCACTGAAGCTTTCTTT
TRBD1	TRBV19	.	TRBJ1-5	CASSGDRGSGQPQHF	TGTGCCAGTAGTGGGGACAGGGGGTCAGGTCAGCCCCAGCATTTT
TRBD1	TRBV7-6	.	TRBJ1-2	CASSPRTGAGYTF	TGTGCCAGCAGCCCTCGGACAGGGGCTGGCTACACCTTC
TRBD2	TRBV11-2	.	TRBJ2-5	CASLKIGGAGETQYF	TGTGCCAGCCTAAAGATCGGGGGGGCCGGGGAGACCCAGTACTTC
TRBD2	TRBV5-1	.	TRBJ2-3	CASSSALAGDTDTQYF	TGCGCCAGCAGCTCCGCCCTAGCGGGGGACACAGATACGCAGTATTTT
.	TRBV10-3	many	TRBJ2-7	CAISEGGIGSYEQYF	TGTGCCATCAGTGAAGGAGGGATCGGGAGTTACGAGCAGTACTTC
.	TRBV9	.	TRBJ2-7	CASSPRRQGPTYEQYF	TGTGCCAGCAGCCCTAGACGGCAGGGTCCCACCTACGAGCAGTACTTC
TRBD2	TRBV4-1	.	TRBJ2-3	CASSQDGRAEDTQYF	TGCGCCAGCAGCCAAGACGGGAGGGCCGAAGATACGCAGTATTTT
.	TRBV2	.	TRBJ2-3	CASSEAGVPDTQYF	TGTGCCAGCAGTGAGGCAGGGGTACCTGATACGCAGTATTTT
TRBD1	TRBV4-3	.	TRBJ1-2	CASSQRDRAYGYTF	TGCGCCAGCAGCCAGAGGGACAGGGCCTATGGCTACACCTTC
.	TRBV9	.	TRBJ2-5	CASSVGRNTAATQYF	TGTGCCAGCAGCGTAGGGCGGAACACAGCGGCGACCCAGTACTTC
TRBD2	TRBV10-2	.	TRBJ2-6	CASSDFSGSSGANVLTF	TGCGCCAGCAGCGATTTTAGCGGGAGTTCTGGGGCCAACGTCCTGACTTTC
TRBD2	TRBV6-1	.	TRBJ2-5	CASSEAGLAGGRAETQYF	TGTGCCAGCAGTGAAGCCGGGCTAGCGGGGGGGCGGGCAGAGACCCAGTACTTC
TRBD1	TRBV6-1	.	TRBJ2-1	CASSGPGQVMDEQFF	TGTGCCAGCAGTGGACCGGGACAGGTGATGGATGAGCAGTTCTTC
.	TRBV15	.	TRBJ1-2	CATSREILEGYTF	TGTGCCACCAGCAGAGAAATTTTGGAGGGCTACACCTTC
TRBD2	TRBV15	.	TRBJ2-5	CATSREGGPRETQYF	TGTGCCACCAGCAGGGAGGGAGGGCCGCGGGAGACCCAGTACTTC
TRBD2	TRBV7-2	.	TRBJ2-5	CASSPLSGGAGTQYF	TGTGCCAGCAGCCCTCTTAGCGGGGGGGCAGGGACCCAGTACTTC
TRBD1	TRBV19	few	TRBJ1-2	CASSTSPGGPYGYTF	TGTGCCAGTAGTACATCTCCAGGGGGCCCCTATGGCTACACCTTC
.	TRBV21-1	.	TRBJ2-5	CASSKEGRGQKTTWRTQYF	TGTGCCAGCAGCAAAGAGGGCAGGGGACAGAAGACTACCTGGAGGACCCAGTACTTC
TRBD1	TRBV6-6	.	TRBJ1-1	CASIDRVNTEAFF	TGTGCCAGCATTGACAGGGTGAACACTGAAGCTTTCTTT
.	TRBV6-1	.	TRBJ2-3	CASSPIGQSTDTQYF	TGTGCCAGCAGTCCGATTGGCCAATCCACAGATACGCAGTATTTT
.	TRBV11-2	few	TRBJ2-1	CASSLESSRNEQFF	TGTGCCAGCAGCTTAGAGTCTAGTCGCAATGAGCAGTTCTTC
TRBD2	TRBV18	.	TRBJ2-4	CASSKPSGSYKNIQYF	TGTGCCAGCTCAAAACCTAGCGGGAGCTACAAAAACATTCAGTACTTC